The sequence of this T cell receptor (beta chain) was determined in a study of cytomegalovirus exposure and HLA in healthy donors. As for the study in general: In terms of ancestry, the Caucasian-associated cluster contained about four fifths of the roughly 360 genotyped donors.

The PCR ran on 60 Vbeta and 13 Jbeta primers. Repertoires were generated with immunoSEQ multiplex PCR, while TCRdb's copy carries only in-frame clones and drops some. The table lists tens of thousands of clones. Deletions cut 1 base from V and 2 bases from J, with 5 bases between. The CDR3 runs 14 residues. Germline values: CDR1 SNHLY, CDR2 FYNNEI. Sequences were obtained from PBMCs. This receptor was obtained from a woman between 18 and 30 years old in good health and CMV-seronegative. The chain uses TRBV2 and TRBJ2-2; D not certain. The CDR3: CASSEERNTGELFF. CDR3 DNA sequence: TGTGCCAGCAGTGAAGAGCGAAACACCGGGGAGCTGTTTTTT.